A selection of T cell receptor beta chains follows, all from one sample in a study of T cell responses to AZD1222 COVID-19 vaccine. The protocol was immunoSEQ multiplex PCR, while the TCRdb copy is restricted to in-frame clones and leaves out a portion. The profile shows about 180,000 clones, 90% to 95% of them singletons. Sample: peripheral blood, taken 28 days after the second AZD1222 dose. The receptors were gathered from an adult who received the AZD1222 COVID-19 vaccine. The CDR3 runs from the conserved cysteine through the conserved F or W. The order of the fields is clone size, V gene, J gene, D gene, CDR3 DNA, CDR3 protein. A D gene is named only where the DNA matches it firmly. Only some rows state a clone size, as once, few, many or a class for expanded clones.

.	TRBV2	TRBJ2-1	.	TGTGCCAGCAGTGAGCAGGGACGTGGGGTTGAGCAGTTCTTC	CASSEQGRGVEQFF
.	TRBV5-6	TRBJ2-1	TRBD2	TGTGCCAGCAGACAGCGGGGGGCTTCCTACAATGAGCAGTTCTTC	CASRQRGASYNEQFF
.	TRBV3-1/TRBV3-2	TRBJ2-1	.	TGTGCCAGCAGCCTCCGAGGACAACCTAACAATGAGCAGTTCTTC	CASSLRGQPNNEQFF
.	TRBV7-2	TRBJ2-7	.	TGTGCCAGCAGACCCACCGTGGGGAGATACGAGCAGTACTTC	CASRPTVGRYEQYF
.	TRBV28	TRBJ1-4	TRBD1	TGTGCCAGCAGTTTTTACAGGGGGCGGAGTGAAAAACTGTTTTTT	CASSFYRGRSEKLFF
.	TRBV5-1	TRBJ2-3	.	TGCGCCAGCAGGAGGTCCGGGGGAAGGACAGATACGCAGTATTTT	CASRRSGGRTDTQYF
.	TRBV4-1	TRBJ2-5	TRBD1	TGCGCCAGCAGCCAAGGACAGGGGGACCAAGAGACCCAGTACTTC	CASSQGQGDQETQYF
.	TRBV24-1	TRBJ1-2	.	TGTGCCACCAGTGATCACAGGGAAGACTATGGCTACACCTTC	CATSDHREDYGYTF
once	TRBV30	TRBJ2-7	TRBD2	TGTGCCTGGAACACTGGCGGGAGTAGGAACTTC	CAWNTGGSRNF
.	TRBV7-9	TRBJ1-6	.	TGTGCCAGCAGCATCCCGCCGTGGACCGCGAATAATTCACCCCTCCACTTT	CASSIPPWTANNSPLHF
.	TRBV30	TRBJ1-3	.	TGTGCCTGGAGTCAAGGCCGGTACCAAACGGGCACCATATATTTT	CAWSQGRYQTGTIYF
.	TRBV28	TRBJ2-1	TRBD1	TGTGCCAGCAGTTTAATGGTTTGGACAGGGATTGTTGAGCAGTTCTTC	CASSLMVWTGIVEQFF
.	TRBV6-2/TRBV6-3	TRBJ1-1	TRBD1	TGTGCCAGCAGTTGGGGACAGATGAACACTGAAGCTTTCTTT	CASSWGQMNTEAFF
once	TRBV27	TRBJ1-2	.	TGTGCCAGCAGCGAAACGGACACGAACTATGGCTACACCTTC	CASSETDTNYGYTF
.	TRBV4-1	TRBJ1-1	.	TGCGCCAGCAGCCAACCAGGGTCCGGGGTTGGGCATGAAGCTTTCTTT	CASSQPGSGVGHEAFF
.	TRBV30	TRBJ2-2	TRBD2	TGTGCCTGGAGTGTGGGACTAGCGGGAACCGGGGAGCTGTTTTTT	CAWSVGLAGTGELFF
.	TRBV6-4	TRBJ2-2	TRBD2	TGTGCCAGCAGTGACTCAGCTAGCGGGGAGTTCGGGGAGCTGTTTTTT	CASSDSASGEFGELFF
.	TRBV19	TRBJ2-1	TRBD2	TGTGCCAGTAGTATAGAAGCGGGGATCTCCTACAATGAGCAGTTCTTC	CASSIEAGISYNEQFF
.	TRBV6-4	TRBJ2-1	TRBD1	TGTGCCAGCAGTCGAACAGGGGGAATAAGCTACAATGAGCAGTTCTTC	CASSRTGGISYNEQFF
.	TRBV4-1	TRBJ2-3	TRBD2	TGCGCCAGCGGCGGGGGACTTTCTGATACGCAGTATTTT	CASGGGLSDTQYF
.	TRBV9	TRBJ2-2	TRBD1	TGTGCCAGCAGCCCGCCGACGGGACAGTATTTTTCCGGGGAGCTGTTTTTT	CASSPPTGQYFSGELFF
.	TRBV6-5	TRBJ1-1	.	TGTGCCAGCAGCCGAGGACTTGAAGCTTTCTTT	CASSRGLEAFF
.	TRBV28	TRBJ2-1	TRBD1	TGTGCCAGCAGACAAACAGGGGGCTCCTACAATGAGCAGTTCTTC	CASRQTGGSYNEQFF
.	TRBV11-2	TRBJ1-6	TRBD1	TGTGCCAGCAGCTTAGGGACAGGGAGCTCACCCCTCCACTTT	CASSLGTGSSPLHF
.	TRBV5-5	TRBJ2-4	TRBD1	TGTGCCAGCAGCCACGCGACAGGGAATTTAAACATTCAGTACTTC	CASSHATGNLNIQYF
.	TRBV7-3	TRBJ2-2	.	TGTGCCAGCAGCCCGGGGACTTCCTTCGGCGGGGAGCTGTTTTTT	CASSPGTSFGGELFF
once	TRBV5-6	TRBJ1-1	TRBD1	TGTGCCAGCAGCTGGGGGACAGGGGTAGCTTTCTTT	CASSWGTGVAFF
.	TRBV27	TRBJ2-7	.	TGTGCCAGCAGTTTGGTGGGGGGTTACGAGCAGTACTTC	CASSLVGGYEQYF
.	TRBV4-2	TRBJ2-4	.	TGTGCCAGCAGCCAAGAGGACAGACAAGCCAAAAACATTCAGTACTTC	CASSQEDRQAKNIQYF
.	TRBV4-1	TRBJ2-1	.	TGCGCCAGCAGCCAGGCCGAAAGGGGGAATGAGCAGTTCTTC	CASSQAERGNEQFF
.	TRBV9	TRBJ2-1	.	TGTGCCAGCAGCGTAGGGGCAGGGGTCGATGAGCAGTTCTTC	CASSVGAGVDEQFF
once	TRBV3-1/TRBV3-2	TRBJ2-7	.	TGTGCCAGCAGCCAAGCAGAGGGCGAGCAGTACTTC	CASSQAEGEQYF
.	TRBV5-1	TRBJ1-4	.	TGCGCCAGCAGCTTGGATGGTGAAAAACTGTTTTTT	CASSLDGEKLFF
.	TRBV2	TRBJ1-1	.	TGTGCCAGACTTCCTCCAGGGAACACTGAAGCTTTCTTT	CARLPPGNTEAFF
.	TRBV27	TRBJ1-5	.	TGTGCCAGCAGTTTAGGTCCAGGGGGCAATCAGCCCCAGCATTTT	CASSLGPGGNQPQHF
once	TRBV19	TRBJ2-7	.	TGTGCCAGCTCACAGGGCCCCCCCTCCTACGAGCAGTACTTC	CASSQGPPSYEQYF
.	TRBV29-1	TRBJ2-7	.	TGCAGCGTTGAAGAGACCAGCTACGAGCAGTACTTC	CSVEETSYEQYF
.	TRBV12-5	TRBJ2-4	.	TGTGCTAGTGGCCGAGATACAGGACCCAGGGCCAAAAACATTCAGTACTTC	CASGRDTGPRAKNIQYF
.	TRBV5-4	TRBJ2-7	.	TGTGCCAGCAGCTTGGATCAGTTCTCGGCCGAGCAGTACTTC	CASSLDQFSAEQYF
.	TRBV12-3/TRBV12-4	TRBJ2-7	TRBD1	TGTGCCAGCAGCGGACAGGGGACCTACGAGCAGTACTTC	CASSGQGTYEQYF
.	TRBV3-1/TRBV3-2	TRBJ2-5	TRBD2	TGTGCCAGCAGCCAAACCGGGACTAGCGGGGGGCAAGAGACCCAGTACTTC	CASSQTGTSGGQETQYF
.	TRBV24-1	TRBJ1-2	.	TGTGCCACCAGTGATGGATACAGAGAGACCTTC	CATSDGYRETF
.	TRBV7-2	TRBJ1-4	.	TGTGCCAGCAGCCGGCACGGGGGGCGCGGTGAAAAACTGTTTTTT	CASSRHGGRGEKLFF
.	TRBV6-5	TRBJ1-1	.	TGTGCCAGCAGTCCCCTCCCGGGGAACACTGAAGCTTTCTTT	CASSPLPGNTEAFF
.	TRBV7-2	TRBJ2-7	.	TGTGCCAGCAGCTTAGATTTGGAGGGGGGTATCTACGAGCAGTACTTC	CASSLDLEGGIYEQYF
.	TRBV12-3/TRBV12-4	TRBJ2-5	.	TGTGCCAGCAGTTTCGCAGGGTCAGAGACCCAGTACTTC	CASSFAGSETQYF
once	TRBV4-3	TRBJ1-2	.	TGCGCCAGCAGCCAAGATAGGGGAGGCGATGGCTACACCTTC	CASSQDRGGDGYTF
.	TRBV18	TRBJ1-6	TRBD1	TGTGCCAGCTCACCTCGACAGGGAGGAATGGGTAATTCACCCCTCCACTTT	CASSPRQGGMGNSPLHF
.	TRBV12-3/TRBV12-4	TRBJ1-2	.	TGTGCCAGCAGTGAGACACGTTATTATGGCTACACCTTC	CASSETRYYGYTF
.	TRBV5-6	TRBJ1-1	.	TGTGCCAGCAGCCCGGCGGGGGGTGTGAACACTGAAGCTTTCTTT	CASSPAGGVNTEAFF